The clone carrying this T cell receptor beta chain was recorded only once. Its specificity is not known. The data belong to a study of OX40 agonist ivuxolimab in advanced cancers. Here immunoSEQ multiplex PCR was the method, and the copy in TCRdb shows in-frame clones only, minus some. The data contain tens of thousands of clones, 80% to 90% of them singletons. V shed 4 bases and J 1 base; nucleotides not matched to a gene: 6. CDR1 is SGDLS, CDR2 YYNGEE, per germline. The CDR3 length is 15 residues. Overall study results and limits: Clonal expansion by week 6 occurred in CD4+ and CD8+ blood T cells (at 0.1 to 3.0 mg/kg).

This specimen was CD4+ or CD8+ T cells sorted from blood, taken in a trial of the OX40 agonist ivuxolimab. V usage is TRBV9 and J usage is TRBJ2-3, with TRBD1 identical over 7 bases. The sequence came from an adult with an advanced solid tumor such as melanoma, head and neck, liver or kidney cancer. CDR3 protein: CASSLRTGRTDTQYF. The CDR3 DNA sequence: TGTGCCAGCAGCCTCCGGACAGGACGCACAGATACGCAGTATTTT.